This TCR beta chain was recorded in a study of type 1 regulatory T cells. General study results and limits: Compared with non-Tr1 cells, Tr1 cells showed a narrower TCR repertoire.

This clonotype came up a few times. The antigen remains unidentified. A single record per CDR3 protein comes from TCRdb applying MiXCR to the reads. This table holds some 71,000 distinct CDR3 sequences, more than 20% found once. The length of the CDR3 is 12 residues. The germline V gene has CDR1 MDHEN and CDR2 SYDVKM. V shed 5 bases and J shed 3 bases, with 6 bases lying between them. Material: cultured type 1 regulatory T (Tr1) cells, either the whole culture or a sorted fraction (not recorded which). This chain links TRBV28 with TRBJ2-3; no firm D call. The receptor was isolated from a human donor in good health. CDR3 amino acids: CASSLQTDTQYF. For the CDR3, the DNA is TGTGCCAGCAGTCTACAAACAGATACGCAGTATTTT.